The following is a T cell receptor (beta chain) sequence with its context. Its antigen is unknown. This entry belongs to a study of T cells in Graves' hyperthyroidism and ophthalmopathy. The wider study: Pretreatment peripheral blood was obtained at initial diagnosis. Findings of the study overall: The model made its ophthalmopathy prediction, and onset followed a median approximately 6 months later.

Patients aged 18 to 65 had newly diagnosed hyperthyroidism that had lasted under 2 months. PBMCs were obtained from 9.5 to 10 ml fresh peripheral blood. Between the trimmed V and J ends, which lost 1 base and 3 bases, there was a span of 7 bases. CDR1 is GTSNPN, CDR2 SVGIG, per germline (reference sequence). This CDR3 comprises 12 residues. The source material, RNA transcripts, was used to amplify TCR beta CDR3 regions. Researchers ran a first-round RT-PCR on the TCR CDR3 using the HTBI primer set. Each CDR3 protein is one row after TCRdb ran MiXCR on the multiplex PCR reads. The top ten clones hold 15% to 19% of a sample with approximately 710,000 distinct CDR3 sequences, roughly 17% of them seen once.

The receptor was isolated from a man aged 50-59 years with Graves' hyperthyroidism. The gene calls are TRBV30 and TRBJ2-7; no clear D. Specimen: blood. CDR3 DNA sequence: TGTGCCTGGAGTGGGAGTGGCTACGAGCAGTACTTC. Its translation: CAWSGSGYEQYF.